This TCR beta chain was identified during a study of blood T cell repertoires in COVID-19 (dated by TCRdb to the early 2020s). Looking at the study overall: Samples covering the acute and convalescent phases of COVID-19 were provided by collaborators in the United States, Italy and Spain. Subjects who had been exposed to COVID-19, were actively infected with it, or had recovered from it provided the deeply sampled blood TCRbeta repertoires that made up the dataset. Where HLA class I and class II types were available, the types were taken from metadata supplied by the sample provider, not from assay-based typing. Samples came from the ongoing ImmuneRACE study (first 160 participants) plus 1,254 subjects from 6 global collaborators. The prospective study material was composed of cDNA or gDNA derived from T cells, B-cell-depleted T cells, or PBMCs. The repertoires were made available in a free public database intended to serve as a resource for research on the immune response to SARS-CoV-2. A de-identified subject ID, COVID-19 status, age in years and sex were almost always included in the sample metadata. The research as a whole found: The amount of clinical and demographic metadata varied by source and participant and was provided uncurated.

Participants in the prospective study were aged about 18 to 100 years, lived in 24 United States geographic areas, and enrolled through a virtual design. Cohort assignment in the prospective study relied on participant-reported clinical history from a screening survey and a study questionnaire. Recovered participants in ImmuneRACE Cohort 3 were defined by two consecutive negative NP/OP PCR tests, clearance by a healthcare professional, or resolution of symptoms. In the prospective study, whole blood, serum and a nasopharyngeal or oropharyngeal swab were collected from each participant by mobile phlebotomists. Participants in the prospective study had the option to provide additional blood draws and questionnaires over a roughly 2-month period. Before DNA extraction, blood samples from the prospective study were shipped at room temperature or frozen. As to this clone: The antigen it recognizes is unknown. No base qualities exist here, and no much larger clone lies one base off it.

TCRbeta CDR3 regions were amplified from genomic DNA by means of the immunoSEQ Assay, a bias-controlled multiplex PCR. Under the source paper's analysis protocol: Within the assay, amplification of reference gene primers was used to estimate how many nucleated cells each sample contained. To quantify the absolute abundance of each unique TCRbeta CDR3 rearrangement, sequence reads were collapsed and filtered. For each sample, productive Simpson clonality was calculated as the square root of Simpson's diversity index across productive rearrangements. Entries here come from immuneACCESS through TCRdb and include only in-frame sequences with V and J called. Some clones fail to appear in such tables; in the studies checked, an unresolved V gene covers under half of the shortfall, and the cause of the remainder is unknown. For V, J and clone size, that table is used; D and trimming come from the DNA. Across this sample there are more than 300,000 clones, with roughly 90% seen only once. The ten largest clones represent 18% of the sample.

As encoded in the germline V gene, CDR1 is SGDLS while CDR2 is YYNGEE. The germline V end is reduced by 4 bases and the J end by 6 bases; junction bases left unmatched: 4. From the cysteine through the phenylalanine, the CDR3 covers 13 amino acids. The read is trimmed to its CDR3 DNA, 39 bases read in frame from base 1. The source of this sequence is a woman aged 30 to 39 who had recovered from COVID-19. Sequencing was performed on PBMCs or T cells enriched from blood (not recorded which). The receptor chain draws on TRBV9 and TRBJ2-7, with 10 central nucleotides matching TRBD1. In nucleotides, the sequence is TGTGCCAGCAGCTCAGGGACAGGGGCCGAGCAGTACTTC. It translates as CASSSGTGAEQYF.